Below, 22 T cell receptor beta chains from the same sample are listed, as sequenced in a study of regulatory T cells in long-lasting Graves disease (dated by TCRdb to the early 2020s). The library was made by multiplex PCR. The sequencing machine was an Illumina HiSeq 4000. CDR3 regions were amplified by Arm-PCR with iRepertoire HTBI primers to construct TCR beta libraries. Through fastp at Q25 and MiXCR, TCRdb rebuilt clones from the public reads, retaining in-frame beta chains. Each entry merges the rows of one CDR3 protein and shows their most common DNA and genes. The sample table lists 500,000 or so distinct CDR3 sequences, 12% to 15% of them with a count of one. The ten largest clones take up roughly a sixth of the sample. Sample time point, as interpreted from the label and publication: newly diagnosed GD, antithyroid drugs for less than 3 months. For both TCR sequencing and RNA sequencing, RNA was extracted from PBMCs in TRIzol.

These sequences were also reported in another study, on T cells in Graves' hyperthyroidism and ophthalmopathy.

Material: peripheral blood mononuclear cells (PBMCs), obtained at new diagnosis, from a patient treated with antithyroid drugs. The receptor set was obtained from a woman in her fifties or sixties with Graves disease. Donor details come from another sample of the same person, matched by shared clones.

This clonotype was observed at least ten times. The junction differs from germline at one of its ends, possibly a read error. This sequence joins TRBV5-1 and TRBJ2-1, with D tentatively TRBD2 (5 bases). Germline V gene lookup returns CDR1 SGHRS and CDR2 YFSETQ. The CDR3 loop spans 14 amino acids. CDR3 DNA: TGTGCCAGCAGTTTGACTGGAGGCTACAATGAGCAGTTCTTC. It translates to CASSLTGGYNEQFF.

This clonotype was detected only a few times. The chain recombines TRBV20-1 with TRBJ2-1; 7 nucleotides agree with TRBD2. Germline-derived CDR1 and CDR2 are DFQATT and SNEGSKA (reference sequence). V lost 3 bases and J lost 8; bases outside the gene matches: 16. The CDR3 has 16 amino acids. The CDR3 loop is CSASVVIREVSDEQFF. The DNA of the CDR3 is TGCAGTGCTAGTGTCGTGATCCGGGAGGTTAGTGATGAGCAGTTCTTC.

Written as DNA, the CDR3 is TGTGCCAGCAGCGCCGCGACTAGAGGCCCCACAGATACGCAGTATTTT. It specifies CASSAATRGPTDTQYF. V gene TRBV9 combines with J gene TRBJ2-3, with D perhaps TRBD2 (6 bases). Germline V gives CDR1 SGDLS, CDR2 YYNGEE. The length of the CDR3 is 16 residues. The V gene lost 3 bases and the J gene lost 2 bases, with 16 bases spanning the gap.

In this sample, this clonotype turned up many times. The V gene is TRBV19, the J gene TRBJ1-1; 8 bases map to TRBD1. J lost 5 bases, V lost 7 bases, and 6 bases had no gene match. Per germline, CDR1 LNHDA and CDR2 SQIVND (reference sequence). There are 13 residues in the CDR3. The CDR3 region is CASNAGGWTEAFF. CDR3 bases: TGTGCCAGTAACGCAGGGGGCTGGACTGAAGCTTTCTTT.

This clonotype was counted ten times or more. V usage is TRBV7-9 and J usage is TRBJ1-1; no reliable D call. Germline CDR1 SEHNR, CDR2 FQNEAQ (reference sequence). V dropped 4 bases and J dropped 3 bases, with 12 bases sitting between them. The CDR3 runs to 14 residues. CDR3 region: CASSYLAEDTEAFF. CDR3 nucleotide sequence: TGTGCCAGCAGCTATTTGGCGGAGGACACTGAAGCTTTCTTT.

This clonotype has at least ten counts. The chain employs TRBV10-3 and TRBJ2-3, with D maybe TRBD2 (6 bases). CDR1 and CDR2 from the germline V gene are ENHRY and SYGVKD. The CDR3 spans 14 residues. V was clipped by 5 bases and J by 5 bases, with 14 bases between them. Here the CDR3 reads CAISYGGAGDTQYF. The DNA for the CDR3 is TGTGCCATCAGTTACGGGGGAGCGGGAGATACGCAGTATTTT.

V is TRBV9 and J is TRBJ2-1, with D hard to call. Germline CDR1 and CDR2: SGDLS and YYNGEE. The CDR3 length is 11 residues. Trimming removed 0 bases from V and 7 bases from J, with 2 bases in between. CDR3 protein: CASSVENEQFF. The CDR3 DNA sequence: TGTGCCAGCAGCGTAGAAAATGAGCAGTTCTTC.

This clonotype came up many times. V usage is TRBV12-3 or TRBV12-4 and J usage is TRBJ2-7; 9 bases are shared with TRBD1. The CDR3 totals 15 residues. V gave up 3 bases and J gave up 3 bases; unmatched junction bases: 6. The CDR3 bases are TGTGCCAGCAGTTTGACACAGGGGGCTGGCTACGAGCAGTACTTC. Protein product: CASSLTQGAGYEQYF.

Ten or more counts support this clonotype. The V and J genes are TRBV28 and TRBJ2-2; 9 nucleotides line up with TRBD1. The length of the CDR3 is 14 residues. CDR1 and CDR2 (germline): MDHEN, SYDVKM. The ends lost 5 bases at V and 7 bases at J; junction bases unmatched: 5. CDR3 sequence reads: CASSAGQGDGELFF. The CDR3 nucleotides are TGTGCCAGCAGTGCGGGACAGGGTGACGGGGAGCTGTTTTTT.

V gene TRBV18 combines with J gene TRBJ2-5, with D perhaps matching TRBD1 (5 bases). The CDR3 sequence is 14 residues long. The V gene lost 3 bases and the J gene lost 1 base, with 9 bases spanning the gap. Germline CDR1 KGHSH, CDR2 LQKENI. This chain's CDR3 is CASSPMTVQETQYF. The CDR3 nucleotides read TGTGCCAGCTCACCTATGACAGTCCAAGAGACCCAGTACTTC. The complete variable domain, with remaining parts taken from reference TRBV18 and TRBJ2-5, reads NAGVMQNPRHLVRRRGQEARLRCSPMKGHSHVYWYRQLPEEGLKFMVYLQKENIIDESGMPKERFSAEFPKEGPSILRIQQVVRGDSAAYFCASSPMTVQETQYFGPGTRLLVL.

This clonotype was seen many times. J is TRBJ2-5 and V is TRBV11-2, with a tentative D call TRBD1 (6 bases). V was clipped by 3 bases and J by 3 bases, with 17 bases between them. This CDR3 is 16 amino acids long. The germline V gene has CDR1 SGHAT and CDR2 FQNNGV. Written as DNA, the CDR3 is TGTGCCAGCAGCTTGCATAGTGGACAGAACGAAGAGACCCAGTACTTC. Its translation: CASSLHSGQNEETQYF.

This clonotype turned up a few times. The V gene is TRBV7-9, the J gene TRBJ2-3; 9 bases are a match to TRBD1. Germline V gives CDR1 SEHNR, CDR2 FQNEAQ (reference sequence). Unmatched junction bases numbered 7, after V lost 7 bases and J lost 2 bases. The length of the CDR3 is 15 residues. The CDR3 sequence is CASNYGQGITDTQYF. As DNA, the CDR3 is TGTGCCAGCAACTATGGACAGGGGATCACAGATACGCAGTATTTT.

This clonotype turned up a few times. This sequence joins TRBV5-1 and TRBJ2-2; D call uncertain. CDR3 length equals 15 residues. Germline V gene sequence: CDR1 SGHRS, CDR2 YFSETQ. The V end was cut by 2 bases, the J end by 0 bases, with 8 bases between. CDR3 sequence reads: CASSFMGANTGELFF. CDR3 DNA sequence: TGCGCCAGCAGCTTCATGGGTGCGAACACCGGGGAGCTGTTTTTT.

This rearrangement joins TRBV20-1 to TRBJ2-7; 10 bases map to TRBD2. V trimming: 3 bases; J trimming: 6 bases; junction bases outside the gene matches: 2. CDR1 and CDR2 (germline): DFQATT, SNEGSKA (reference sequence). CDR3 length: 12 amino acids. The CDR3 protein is CSASGTSAEQYF. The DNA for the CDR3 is TGCAGTGCTAGCGGGACTAGCGCCGAGCAGTACTTC.

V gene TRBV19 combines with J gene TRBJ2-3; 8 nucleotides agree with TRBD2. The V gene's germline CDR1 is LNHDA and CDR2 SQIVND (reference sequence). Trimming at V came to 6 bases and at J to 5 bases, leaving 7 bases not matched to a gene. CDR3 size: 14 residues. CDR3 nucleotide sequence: TGTGCCAGTAGAACAGCGGGAGCGGTAGATACGCAGTATTTT. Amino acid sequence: CASRTAGAVDTQYF.

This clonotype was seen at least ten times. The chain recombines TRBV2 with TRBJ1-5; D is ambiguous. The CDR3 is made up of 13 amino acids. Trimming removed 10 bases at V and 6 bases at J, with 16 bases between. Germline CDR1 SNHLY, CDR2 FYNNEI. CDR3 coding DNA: TGTGCCATCTCCAAACAAGAGGGTCAGCCCCAGCATTTT. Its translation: CAISKQEGQPQHF.

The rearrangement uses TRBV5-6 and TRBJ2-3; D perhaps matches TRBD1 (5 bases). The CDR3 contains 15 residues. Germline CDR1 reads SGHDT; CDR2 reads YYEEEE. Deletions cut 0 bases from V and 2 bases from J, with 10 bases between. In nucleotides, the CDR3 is TGTGCCAGCAGCTTGGAGGGGTTAAACACAGATACGCAGTATTTT. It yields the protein CASSLEGLNTDTQYF.

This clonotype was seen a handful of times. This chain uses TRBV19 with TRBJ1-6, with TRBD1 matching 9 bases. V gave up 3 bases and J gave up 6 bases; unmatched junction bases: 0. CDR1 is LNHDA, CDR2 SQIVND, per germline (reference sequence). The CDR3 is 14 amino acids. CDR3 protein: CASSMGQGNSPLHF. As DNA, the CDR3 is TGTGCCAGTAGTATGGGACAGGGTAATTCACCCCTCCACTTT.

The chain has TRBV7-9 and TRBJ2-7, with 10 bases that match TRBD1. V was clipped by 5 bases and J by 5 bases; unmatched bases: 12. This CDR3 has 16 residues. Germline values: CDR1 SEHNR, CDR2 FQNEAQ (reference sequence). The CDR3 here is CASSPRGTGVKDEQYF. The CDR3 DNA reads TGTGCCAGCAGCCCGAGGGGGACAGGGGTAAAAGACGAGCAGTACTTC.

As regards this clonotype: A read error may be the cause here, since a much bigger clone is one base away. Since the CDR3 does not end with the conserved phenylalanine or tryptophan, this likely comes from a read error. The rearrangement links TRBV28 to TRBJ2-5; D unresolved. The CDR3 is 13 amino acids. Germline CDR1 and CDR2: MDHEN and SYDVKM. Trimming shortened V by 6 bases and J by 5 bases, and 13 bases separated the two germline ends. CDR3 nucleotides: TGTGCCAGCAGGAGAGTCGTTTCGGAGACCCAGTACTCC. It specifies CASRRVVSETQYS.

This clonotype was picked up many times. CDR3 region: CSAGQGTAEAFF. CDR3 DNA: TGCAGCGCCGGACAGGGGACGGCTGAAGCTTTCTTT. This chain joins TRBV29-1 and TRBJ1-1, with TRBD1 matching 9 bases. V was pared by 7 bases and J by 6 bases, with 6 bases of the junction left unmatched. This CDR3 has 12 amino acids. The germline V gene has CDR1 SQVTM and CDR2 ANQGSEA.

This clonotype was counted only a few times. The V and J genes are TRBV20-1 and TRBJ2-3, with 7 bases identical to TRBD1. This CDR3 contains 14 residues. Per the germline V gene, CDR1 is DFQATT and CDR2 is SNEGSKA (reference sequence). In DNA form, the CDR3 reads TGCAATGCAAAAGGGGGCCTCGTTTCAGATACGCAGTATTTT. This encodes CNAKGGLVSDTQYF.